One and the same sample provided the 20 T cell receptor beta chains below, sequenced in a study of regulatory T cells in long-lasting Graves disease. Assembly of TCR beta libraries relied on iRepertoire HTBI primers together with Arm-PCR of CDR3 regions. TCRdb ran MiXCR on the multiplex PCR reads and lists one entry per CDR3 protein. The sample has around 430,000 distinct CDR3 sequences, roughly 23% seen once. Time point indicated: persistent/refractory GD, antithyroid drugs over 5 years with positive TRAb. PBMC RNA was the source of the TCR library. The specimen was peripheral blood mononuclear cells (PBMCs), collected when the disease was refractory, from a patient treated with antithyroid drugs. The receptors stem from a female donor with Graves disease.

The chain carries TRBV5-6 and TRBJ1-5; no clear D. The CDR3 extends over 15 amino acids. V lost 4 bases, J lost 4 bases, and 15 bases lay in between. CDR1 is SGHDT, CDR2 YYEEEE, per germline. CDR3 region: CASSRGWVSNQPQHF. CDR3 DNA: TGTGCCAGCAGCCGCGGCTGGGTATCAAATCAGCCCCAGCATTTT.

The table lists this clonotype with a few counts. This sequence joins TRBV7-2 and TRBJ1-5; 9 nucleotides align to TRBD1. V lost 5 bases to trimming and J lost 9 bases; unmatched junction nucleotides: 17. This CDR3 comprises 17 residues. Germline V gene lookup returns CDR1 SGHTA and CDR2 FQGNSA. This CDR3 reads CASSPAPGQGGERPQHF. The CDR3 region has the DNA TGTGCCAGCAGCCCCGCACCGGGACAGGGCGGAGAGAGGCCCCAGCATTTT. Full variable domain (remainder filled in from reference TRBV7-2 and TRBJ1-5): GAGVSQSPSNKVTEKGKDVELRCDPISGHTALYWYRQSLGQGLEFLIYFQGNSAPDKSGLPSDRFSAERTGGSVSTLTIQRTQQEDSAVYLCASSPAPGQGGERPQHFGDGTRLSIL.

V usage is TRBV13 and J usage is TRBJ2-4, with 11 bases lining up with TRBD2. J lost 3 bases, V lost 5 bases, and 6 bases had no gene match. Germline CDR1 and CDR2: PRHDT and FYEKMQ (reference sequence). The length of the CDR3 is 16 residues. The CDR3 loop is CASSGNSGGVKNIQYF. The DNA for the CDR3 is TGTGCCAGCAGCGGGAATAGCGGGGGGGTCAAAAACATTCAGTACTTC.

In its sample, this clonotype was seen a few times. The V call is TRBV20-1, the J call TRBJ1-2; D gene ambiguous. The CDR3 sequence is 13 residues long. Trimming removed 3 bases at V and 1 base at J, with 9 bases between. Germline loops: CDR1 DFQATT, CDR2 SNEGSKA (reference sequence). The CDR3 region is CSASSGNNYGYTF. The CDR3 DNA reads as TGCAGTGCTAGCTCGGGCAATAACTATGGCTACACCTTC.

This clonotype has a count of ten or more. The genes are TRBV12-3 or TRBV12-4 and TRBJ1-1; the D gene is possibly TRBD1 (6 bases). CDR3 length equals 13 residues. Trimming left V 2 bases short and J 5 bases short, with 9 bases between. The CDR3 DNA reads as TGTGCCAGCAGTTTAACCAGGGGTACTGAAGCTTTCTTT. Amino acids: CASSLTRGTEAFF.

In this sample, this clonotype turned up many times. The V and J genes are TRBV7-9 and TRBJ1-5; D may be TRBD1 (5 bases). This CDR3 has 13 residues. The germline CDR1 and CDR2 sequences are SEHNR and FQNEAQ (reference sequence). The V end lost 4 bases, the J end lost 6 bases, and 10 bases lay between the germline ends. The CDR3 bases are TGTGCCAGCAGCTCAGTGGGGGGTCAGCCCCAGCATTTT. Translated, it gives CASSSVGGQPQHF. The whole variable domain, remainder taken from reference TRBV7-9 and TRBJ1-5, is DTGVSQNPRHKITKRGQNVTFRCDPISEHNRLYWYRQTLGQGPEFLTYFQNEAQLEKSRLLSDRFSAERPKGSFSTLEIQRTEQGDSAMYLCASSSVGGQPQHFGDGTRLSIL.

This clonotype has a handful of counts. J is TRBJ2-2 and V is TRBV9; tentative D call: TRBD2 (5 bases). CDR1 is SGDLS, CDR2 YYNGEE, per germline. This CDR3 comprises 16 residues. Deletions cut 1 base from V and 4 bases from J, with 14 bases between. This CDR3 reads CASSVRSSPGTGELFF. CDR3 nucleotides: TGTGCCAGCAGCGTAAGGTCTAGCCCGGGCACCGGGGAGCTGTTTTTT.

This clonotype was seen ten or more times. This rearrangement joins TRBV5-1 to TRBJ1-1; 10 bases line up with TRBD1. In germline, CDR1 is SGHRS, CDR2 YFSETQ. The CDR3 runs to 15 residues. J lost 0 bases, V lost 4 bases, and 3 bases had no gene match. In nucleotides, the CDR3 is TGCGCCAGCAGCCAGACAGGGGGCGTGAACACTGAAGCTTTCTTT. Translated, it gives CASSQTGGVNTEAFF. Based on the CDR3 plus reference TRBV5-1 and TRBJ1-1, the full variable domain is KAGVTQTPRYLIKTRGQQVTLSCSPISGHRSVSWYQQTPGQGLQFLFEYFSETQRNKGNFPGRFSGRQFSNSRSEMNVSTLELGDSALYLCASSQTGGVNTEAFFGQGTRLTVV.

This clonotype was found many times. The CDR3 reads CSADTGARDTEAFF. The CDR3 DNA is TGCAGTGCGGACACAGGGGCGCGGGACACTGAAGCTTTCTTT. The chain employs TRBV20-1 and TRBJ1-1, with 7 nucleotides matching TRBD1. The J segment lost 3 bases and the V segment lost 6 bases, leaving 10 bases of the junction unmatched. The CDR3 is 14 residues long. Germline V gene data show CDR1 as DFQATT and CDR2 as SNEGSKA (reference sequence).

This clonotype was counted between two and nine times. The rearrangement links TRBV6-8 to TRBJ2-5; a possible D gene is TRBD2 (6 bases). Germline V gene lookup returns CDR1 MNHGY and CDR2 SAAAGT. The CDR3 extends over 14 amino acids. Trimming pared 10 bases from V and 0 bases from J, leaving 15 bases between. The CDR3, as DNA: TGTGCCACCCCTTACGGGGGATACCAAGAGACCCAGTACTTC. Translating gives CATPYGGYQETQYF.

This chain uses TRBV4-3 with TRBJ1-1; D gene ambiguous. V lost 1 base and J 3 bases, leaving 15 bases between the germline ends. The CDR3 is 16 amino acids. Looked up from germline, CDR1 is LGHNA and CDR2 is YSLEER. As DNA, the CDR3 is TGCGCCAGCAGCCAAGGAAATGAAGGGCCCGACACTGAAGCTTTCTTT. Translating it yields CASSQGNEGPDTEAFF.

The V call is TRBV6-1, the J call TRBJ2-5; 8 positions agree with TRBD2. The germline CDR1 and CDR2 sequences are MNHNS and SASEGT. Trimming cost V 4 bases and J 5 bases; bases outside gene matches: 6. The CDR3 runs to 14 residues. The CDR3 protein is CASSAGGGRETQYF. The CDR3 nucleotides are TGTGCCAGCAGTGCGGGCGGGGGGCGGGAGACCCAGTACTTC.

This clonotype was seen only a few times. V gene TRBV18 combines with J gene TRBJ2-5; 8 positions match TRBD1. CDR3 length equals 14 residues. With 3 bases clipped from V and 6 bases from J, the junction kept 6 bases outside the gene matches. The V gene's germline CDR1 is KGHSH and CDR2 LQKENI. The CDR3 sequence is CASSPQQGVKTQYF. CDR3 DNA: TGTGCCAGCTCACCCCAACAGGGGGTAAAGACCCAGTACTTC.

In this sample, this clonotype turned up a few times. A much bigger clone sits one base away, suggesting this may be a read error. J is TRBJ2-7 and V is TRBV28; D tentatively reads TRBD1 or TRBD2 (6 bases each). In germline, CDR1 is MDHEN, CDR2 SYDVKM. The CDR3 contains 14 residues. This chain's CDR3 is CASSLGSSPGAWAF. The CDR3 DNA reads TGTGCCAGCAGTTTGGGCTCCTCTCCGGGGGCATGGGCCTTC.

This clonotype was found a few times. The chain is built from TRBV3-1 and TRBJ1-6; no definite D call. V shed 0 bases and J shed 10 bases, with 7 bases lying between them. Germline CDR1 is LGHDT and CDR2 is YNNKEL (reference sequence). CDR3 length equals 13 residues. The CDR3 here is CASSQDLPSPLHF. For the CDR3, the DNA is TGTGCCAGCAGCCAAGATCTGCCCTCACCCCTCCACTTT.

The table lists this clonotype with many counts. CDR3 sequence reads: CASSVDYLYQETQYF. The CDR3 DNA is TGTGCCAGCAGCGTCGACTACCTGTACCAAGAGACCCAGTACTTC. V and J are TRBV6-1 and TRBJ2-5, with D possibly matching TRBD2 (5 bases). CDR1 MNHNS and CDR2 SASEGT come from the germline V gene. V was shortened by 6 bases and J by 0 bases, with 14 bases between the two germline ends. There are 15 residues in the CDR3.

This CDR3 is CASSFNAGQDEQFF. In nucleotides, the CDR3 is TGTGCCAGCAGCTTTAACGCGGGACAGGATGAGCAGTTCTTC. The chain combines TRBV7-9 with TRBJ2-1, with TRBD1 matching over 8 bases. The CDR3 contains 14 residues. The V gene's germline CDR1 is SEHNR and CDR2 FQNEAQ (reference sequence). The trim removed 3 bases at V and 8 bases at J, leaving 6 bases unmatched.

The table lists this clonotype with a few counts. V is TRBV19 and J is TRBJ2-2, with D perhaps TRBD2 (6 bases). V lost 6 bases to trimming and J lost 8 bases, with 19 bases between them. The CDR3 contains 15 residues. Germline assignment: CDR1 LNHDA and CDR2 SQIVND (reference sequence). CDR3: CASSTTPSGTGELFF. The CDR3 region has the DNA TGTGCCAGTAGCACCACCCCATCAGGGACTGGGGAGCTGTTTTTT.

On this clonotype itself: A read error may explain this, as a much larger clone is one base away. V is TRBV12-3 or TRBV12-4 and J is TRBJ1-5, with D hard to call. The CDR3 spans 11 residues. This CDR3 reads CTTHYTGAQHF. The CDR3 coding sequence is TGTACCACCCACTATACCGGGGCCCAGCATTTT.

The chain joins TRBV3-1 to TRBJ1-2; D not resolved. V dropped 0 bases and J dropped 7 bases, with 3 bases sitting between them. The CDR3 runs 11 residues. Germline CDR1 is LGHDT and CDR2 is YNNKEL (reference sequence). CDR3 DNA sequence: TGTGCCAGCAGCCAAGATACTGGCTACACCTTC. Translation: CASSQDTGYTF.